This TCR beta chain emerged from a study of blood T cell repertoires in COVID-19 (dated by TCRdb to 2018 to 2020). For context, the study as a whole: Collaborator samples came from the United States, Italy and Spain and covered acute and convalescent phases of COVID-19. The material from the prospective study consisted of cDNA or gDNA derived from T cells, B-cell-depleted T cells, or PBMCs. Deeply sampled blood TCRbeta repertoires from subjects exposed to, actively infected with, or recovered from COVID-19 were included in the dataset. The repertoires were released in a freely available public database intended as a resource for research on the immune response to SARS-CoV-2. The samples were drawn from the first 160 participants of the ongoing ImmuneRACE study and from 1,254 subjects provided by 6 global collaborators. The sample metadata nearly always contained a de-identified subject ID, COVID-19 status, age in years and sex. Where available, HLA class I and class II types were taken from metadata supplied by the sample provider and were not determined by assay-based typing. General conclusions and limits of the study: The amount of clinical and demographic metadata varied by source and participant and was provided uncurated.

The immunoSEQ Assay, a bias-controlled multiplex PCR, was used to amplify TCRbeta CDR3 regions from genomic DNA. The source study handled its data this way. Within the assay, amplification of reference gene primers was used to estimate how many nucleated cells each sample contained. Sequence reads were collapsed and filtered to measure the absolute abundance of every unique TCRbeta CDR3 rearrangement. For each sample, productive Simpson clonality was calculated as the square root of Simpson's diversity index across productive rearrangements. In its TCRdb copy, this immuneACCESS table keeps in-frame sequences only and misses some clones. Where compared with another copy, unresolved V genes explain less than half of these, and the others have no known cause. V and J calls and clone size are given by that table; D and trimming were obtained from the DNA. This sample lists fewer than 40,000 clones; 79% were detected once. The ten largest clones add up to over 20% of the sample.

Whole blood was collected in K2EDTA tubes by collaborating institutions according to the institutions' own protocols. For TCRbeta analysis, collaborators shipped samples in one of three forms: frozen whole blood, isolated PBMCs, or DNA extracted from either of those sample types. The germline V gene (reference sequence) provides CDR1 SEHNR and CDR2 FQNEAQ. V drops 11 bases and J drops 4 bases, leaving 14 bases in between. The CDR3 goes from the cysteine to the phenylalanine over 12 residues. The CDR3 DNA has 36 bases and is translated from base 1. Comments on this clone: Its target antigen remains unknown. The input lacks base qualities; no much larger clone sits a single base away.

The rearranged segments are TRBV7-9 and TRBJ1-2; the D gene is possibly TRBD1, with 5 bases matching. The receptor was derived from a man between 65 and 85 years old with acute or convalescent COVID-19. Input material: peripheral blood. This receptor carries the CDR3 CAGDWGVYGYTF. The bases are TGTGCCGGAGACTGGGGCGTCTATGGCTACACCTTC.